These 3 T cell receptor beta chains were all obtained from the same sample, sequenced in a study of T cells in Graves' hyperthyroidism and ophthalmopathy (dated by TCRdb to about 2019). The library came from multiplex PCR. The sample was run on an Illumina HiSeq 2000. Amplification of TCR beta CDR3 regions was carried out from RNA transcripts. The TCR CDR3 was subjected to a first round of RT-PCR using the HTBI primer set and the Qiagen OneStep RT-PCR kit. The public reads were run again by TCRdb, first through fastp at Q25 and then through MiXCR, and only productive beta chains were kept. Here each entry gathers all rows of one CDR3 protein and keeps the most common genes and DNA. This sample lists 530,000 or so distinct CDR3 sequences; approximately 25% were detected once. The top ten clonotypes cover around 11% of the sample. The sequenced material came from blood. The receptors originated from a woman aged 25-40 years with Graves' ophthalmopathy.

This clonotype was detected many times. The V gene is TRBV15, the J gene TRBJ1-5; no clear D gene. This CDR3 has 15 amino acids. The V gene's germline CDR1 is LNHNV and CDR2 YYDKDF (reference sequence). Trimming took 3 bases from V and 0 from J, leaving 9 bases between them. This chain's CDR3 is CATSSGPGSNQPQHF. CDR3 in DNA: TGTGCCACCAGCAGCGGCCCGGGTAGCAATCAGCCCCAGCATTTT. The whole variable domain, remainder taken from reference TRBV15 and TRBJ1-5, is DAMVIQNPRYQVTQFGKPVTLSCSQTLNHNVMYWYQQKSSQAPKLLFHYYDKDFNNEADTPDNFQSRRPNTSFCFLDIRSPGLGDTAMYLCATSSGPGSNQPQHFGDGTRLSIL.

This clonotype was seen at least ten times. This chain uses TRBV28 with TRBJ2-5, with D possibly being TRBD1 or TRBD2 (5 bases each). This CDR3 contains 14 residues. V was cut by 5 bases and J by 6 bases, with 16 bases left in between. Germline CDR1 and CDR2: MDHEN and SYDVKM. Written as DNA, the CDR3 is TGTGCCAGCAGTATCTACCGGGACGGAAAGACCCAGTACTTC. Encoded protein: CASSIYRDGKTQYF.

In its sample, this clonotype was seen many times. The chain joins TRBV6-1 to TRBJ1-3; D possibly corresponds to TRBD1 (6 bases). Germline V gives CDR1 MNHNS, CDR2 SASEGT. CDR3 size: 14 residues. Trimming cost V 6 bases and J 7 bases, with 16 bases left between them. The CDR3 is CASSQGGGPNTIYF. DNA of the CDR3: TGTGCCAGCAGCCAAGGGGGGGGTCCGAACACCATATATTTT.